The clone carrying this T cell receptor (beta chain) was found many times. The sample originates from a study of T cells after yellow fever vaccination. CDR3 length: 16 amino acids. Looked up from germline, CDR1 is SGHRS and CDR2 is YFSETQ. After removal of 2 bases from V and 4 bases from J, the junction contained 8 bases not matched to a gene. Each CDR3 protein is one row after TCRdb ran MiXCR on the 5' RACE reads. The data show some 500,000 distinct CDR3 sequences, about 13% seen once. The chain employs TRBV5-1 and TRBJ2-1; 8 positions agree with TRBD2. This specimen was PBMCs, taken on the day of the yellow fever booster vaccination. The sequence came from a man aged 25-45 years who received the YFV17D yellow fever vaccine. CDR3 coding DNA: TGCGCCAGCAGCTTCGGTACTAGCGGAGCTTACAATGAGCAGTTCTTC. Translating gives CASSFGTSGAYNEQFF.